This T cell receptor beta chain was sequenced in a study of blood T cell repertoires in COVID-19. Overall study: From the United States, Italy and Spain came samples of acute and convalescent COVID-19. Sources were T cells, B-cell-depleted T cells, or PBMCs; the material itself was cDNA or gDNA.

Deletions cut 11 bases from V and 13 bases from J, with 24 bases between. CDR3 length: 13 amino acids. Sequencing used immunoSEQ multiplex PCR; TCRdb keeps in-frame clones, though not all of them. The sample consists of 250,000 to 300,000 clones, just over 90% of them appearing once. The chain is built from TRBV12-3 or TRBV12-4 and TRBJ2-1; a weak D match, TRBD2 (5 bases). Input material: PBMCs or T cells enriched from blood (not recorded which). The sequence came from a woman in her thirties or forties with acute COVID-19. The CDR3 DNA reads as TGTGCCTCCGGTGGGAGTAAGTCCGAGCCTCAGTTCTTC. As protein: CASGGSKSEPQFF.